This TCR beta chain was obtained from a study of cytomegalovirus exposure and HLA in healthy donors. Study details: The approximately 120 validation repertoires matched the roughly 630 first-cohort repertoires in platform, a later analysis reported. Study-level points and caveats: Listed as cytomegalovirus-associated were 150 to 200 TCR beta chains. Many donors carried some public TCRs, although rarity characterized most TCR sequences.

TCRdb's copy holds only in-frame clones and misses some; the assay was immunoSEQ multiplex PCR. Of tens of thousands of clones listed, roughly 95% were seen once; the top ten hold about 4.5%. The donors were in the roughly 130-subject validation cohort, distinct from the roughly 670-subject first cohort. Notes on this clone: Its antigen is not identified.

V was trimmed by 1 base and J by 5 bases, leaving 20 bases between them. Germline lookup yields CDR1 MGHRA and CDR2 YSYEKL. The CDR3 is made up of 17 amino acids. The J gene is TRBJ2-5, the V gene TRBV4-1, with TRBD2 as a possible D gene (6 bases). The sequenced sample consisted of PBMCs. This TCR was recovered from a woman under 30 in good health and CMV-seropositive. CDR3 residues: CASSQALTFSGRETQYF. DNA of the CDR3: TGCGCCAGCAGCCAAGCCTTAACTTTCTCGGGGAGGGAGACCCAGTACTTC.